These 29 T cell receptor beta chains originate from one sample sequenced in a study of spatial heterogeneity in lung cancer (dated by TCRdb to the late 2010s). Libraries came from 5' RACE. The sample was run on a NextSeq 500. The public sequencing data were trimmed at Q25 with fastp and processed into clonotypes with MiXCR by TCRdb, which kept only in-frame beta chains. When rows share a CDR3 protein, they turn into one entry using the most common DNA and genes. In this sample the table shows approximately 24,000 distinct CDR3 sequences, roughly 4.5% of which occur a single time. Clones ranked in the top ten supply about 5.5% of the sample. This specimen's time point label, interpreted: sample taken at primary tumor resection. Whole RNA extracted from tumor and nontumor lung tissue, or from cryopreserved PBMC samples, was used for TCR sequencing without cell sorting. Sequences were derived from PBMCs, sampled at surgery. The receptor source for this set is a male donor with early-stage non-small cell lung cancer.

This clonotype occurred many times. The V gene is TRBV29-1, the J gene TRBJ1-1, with 7 nucleotides matching TRBD1. The CDR3 is 14 residues long. Germline CDR1 and CDR2: SQVTM and ANQGSEA. Unmatched junction bases numbered 8, after V lost 3 bases and J lost 4 bases. The CDR3: CSVETGTRGTEAFF. The CDR3 nucleotides are TGCAGCGTTGAGACAGGGACACGCGGCACTGAAGCTTTCTTT. Combining the CDR3 with reference TRBV29-1 and TRBJ1-1 gives the whole variable domain SAVISQKPSRDICQRGTSLTIQCQVDSQVTMMFWYRQQPGQSLTLIATANQGSEATYESGFVIDKFPISRPNLTFSTLTVSNMSPEDSSIYLCSVETGTRGTEAFFGQGTRLTVV.

This clonotype was found many times. The rearrangement joins TRBV10-3 to TRBJ2-1; 8 bases match TRBD2. The V gene end was trimmed by 0 bases and the J gene end by 7 bases; junction bases not matched to a gene: 8. The V gene's germline CDR1 is ENHRY and CDR2 SYGVKD. CDR3 length: 16 residues. The CDR3 DNA follows: TGTGCCATCAGTGAGTCGGGCGGGGGGCTTACTAATGAGCAGTTCTTC. It is translated as CAISESGGGLTNEQFF.

V is TRBV12-3 or TRBV12-4 and J is TRBJ2-2; TRBD2 is a possible D gene (6 bases). The CDR3 totals 13 residues. The CDR3 DNA reads as TGTACCATCCTGGAGGGCTCTAACGGGGAGCTGTTTTTT. Amino acid sequence: CTILEGSNGELFF.

This clonotype was found many times. This chain links TRBV20-1 with TRBJ2-7; D may correspond to TRBD1 or TRBD2 (5 bases each). Germline V gene data show CDR1 as DFQATT and CDR2 as SNEGSKA (reference sequence). The length of the CDR3 is 14 residues. V gave up 6 bases and J gave up 0 bases, with 15 bases separating them. The CDR3 bases are TGCAGTGCCAACCGGGACCGGAGCTCCTACGAGCAGTACTTC. Protein product: CSANRDRSSYEQYF.

There are many counts of this clonotype. This chain links TRBV28 with TRBJ1-2; D might be TRBD1 (6 bases). Trimming took off 6 bases at V and 4 bases at J, with 15 bases between the two ends. CDR1 and CDR2 (germline): MDHEN, SYDVKM. CDR3 length: 14 amino acids. The CDR3 here is CASSRGADRYGYTF. The CDR3 bases are TGTGCCAGCAGCCGGGGGGCAGATCGCTATGGCTACACCTTC.

This clonotype showed up many times. The genes are TRBV7-6 and TRBJ1-3; D uncertain. Trimming cost V 5 bases and J 7 bases, with 6 bases left between them. The germline V gene encodes CDR1 SGHVS and CDR2 FNYEAQ. The length of the CDR3 is 11 residues. The CDR3 bases are TGTGCCAGCAGCCCGAGGAACACCATATATTTT. As protein: CASSPRNTIYF.

V gene TRBV7-9 combines with J gene TRBJ2-7; tentative D call: TRBD1 (6 bases). Per the germline V gene, CDR1 is SEHNR and CDR2 is FQNEAQ (reference sequence). V was clipped by 5 bases and J by 8 bases, with 10 bases between them. There are 11 residues in the CDR3. The CDR3 DNA is TGTGCCAGCAGCCCCGACAGGAAGCAGTACTTC. Protein: CASSPDRKQYF. Filled out from reference TRBV7-9 and TRBJ2-7, the complete variable domain reads DTGVSQNPRHKITKRGQNVTFRCDPISEHNRLYWYRQTLGQGPEFLTYFQNEAQLEKSRLLSDRFSAERPKGSFSTLEIQRTEQGDSAMYLCASSPDRKQYFGPGTRLTVT.

This clonotype was seen more than once but under ten times. The rearrangement uses TRBV18 and TRBJ1-5, with 7 bases identical to TRBD1. The germline V gene encodes CDR1 KGHSH and CDR2 LQKENI. With 3 bases clipped from V and 0 bases from J, the junction kept 2 bases outside the gene matches. The CDR3 covers 15 residues. The DNA for the CDR3 is TGTGCCAGCTCACCCCGGACAGGTAGCAATCAGCCCCAGCATTTT. Its translation: CASSPRTGSNQPQHF.

This clonotype occurred many times. The chain uses TRBV20-1 and TRBJ2-7; weak D call: TRBD2 (6 bases). Germline lookup yields CDR1 DFQATT and CDR2 SNEGSKA (reference sequence). Trimming removed 3 bases from V and 2 bases from J, with 11 bases in between. The CDR3 runs 13 residues. The CDR3 DNA reads TGCAGTGCTAGCAGGCGGGACGCCTACGAGCAGTACTTC. Translating gives CSASRRDAYEQYF.

This clonotype has at least ten counts. The chain carries TRBV19 and TRBJ1-5, with D possibly being TRBD1 (5 bases). The CDR3 contains 19 residues. Trimming pared 4 bases from V and 2 bases from J, leaving 24 bases between. Germline values: CDR1 LNHDA, CDR2 SQIVND (reference sequence). The CDR3 sequence is CASSTSEGITVFGNQPQHF. The CDR3, as DNA: TGTGCCAGTAGTACATCAGAGGGGATAACCGTCTTTGGCAATCAGCCCCAGCATTTT.

This clonotype was picked up many times. The genes are TRBV5-1 and TRBJ2-2, with 9 positions matching TRBD2. The junction had 8 bases not matched to a gene; V was cut back by 3 bases and J by 2 bases. This CDR3 has 17 amino acids. Germline V lookup: CDR1 SGHRS, CDR2 YFSETQ. The CDR3 nucleotides are TGCGCCAGCAGCTCGCCCGGACTAGCGAAAAACACCGGGGAGCTGTTTTTT. Residues: CASSSPGLAKNTGELFF.

This clonotype was recorded many times. The chain couples TRBV7-2 to TRBJ1-2, with D perhaps matching TRBD1 (5 bases). The CDR3 sequence is 14 residues long. CDR1 and CDR2 (germline): SGHTA, FQGNSA. V lost 3 bases, J lost 2 bases, and 10 bases lay in between. The CDR3 is CASSFTTANYGYTF. The CDR3, as DNA: TGTGCCAGCAGCTTCACGACAGCGAACTATGGCTACACCTTC.

This clonotype has ten or more counts. The chain combines TRBV2 with TRBJ2-5; 9 bases fit TRBD2. CDR3 size: 15 residues. V shed 2 bases and J 5 bases; nucleotides not matched to a gene: 6. Germline V gene data show CDR1 as SNHLY and CDR2 as FYNNEI. CDR3 DNA: TGTGCCAGCAGTGAACAGGGACTAGCCGGGGAGACCCAGTACTTC. Translating it yields CASSEQGLAGETQYF.

This clonotype has ten or more counts. V is TRBV20-1 and J is TRBJ2-7, with 9 bases aligning to TRBD1. CDR3 length: 14 amino acids. CDR1 DFQATT and CDR2 SNEGSKA come from the germline V gene (reference sequence). V dropped 3 bases and J dropped 3; count of bases not matched to a gene: 6. Here the CDR3 DNA reads TGCAGTGCTAGCACCGGGACAGGGATCTACGAGCAGTACTTC. This codes for CSASTGTGIYEQYF.

This clonotype came up many times. The V call is TRBV15, the J call TRBJ2-7, with D unresolved. This CDR3 region has 13 residues. The V end was cut by 0 bases, the J end by 4 bases, with 7 bases between. CDR1 and CDR2 from the germline V gene are LNHNV and YYDKDF (reference sequence). DNA for the CDR3: TGTGCCACCAGCAGAGAACGAGGATACGAGCAGTACTTC. Protein: CATSRERGYEQYF.

This chain links TRBV7-2 with TRBJ2-3; D unresolved. V was trimmed by 1 base and J by 2 bases, leaving 7 bases between them. The V gene's germline CDR1 is SGHTA and CDR2 FQGNSA. The CDR3 loop spans 14 amino acids. The CDR3 region has the DNA TGTGCCAGCAGCTTAGAGAGGCCCACAGATACGCAGTATTTT. Its protein is CASSLERPTDTQYF.

This clonotype occurred many times. The chain employs TRBV5-1 and TRBJ2-3, with TRBD1 identical over 7 bases. The J segment lost 0 bases and the V segment lost 4 bases, leaving 5 bases of the junction unmatched. Germline V gene sequence: CDR1 SGHRS, CDR2 YFSETQ. This CDR3 region has 15 residues. CDR3: CASSKGDRSTDTQYF. CDR3 nucleotide sequence: TGCGCCAGCAGCAAGGGGGACAGAAGCACAGATACGCAGTATTTT.

Ten or more counts support this clonotype. The V call is TRBV2, the J call TRBJ1-1; a weak D match, TRBD1 (6 bases). From germline, CDR1 is SNHLY and CDR2 FYNNEI. Trimming shortened V by 6 bases and J by 1 base, and 9 bases separated the two germline ends. The length of the CDR3 is 13 residues. DNA of the CDR3: TGTGCCAGCAGGTCACAGGGGAACACTGAAGCTTTCTTT. This translates into CASRSQGNTEAFF.

The table lists this clonotype with many counts. The chain's CDR3 is CASSLAGLADGYEQYF. CDR3 sequence (DNA): TGTGCCAGCAGCTTAGCCGGACTAGCGGATGGTTACGAGCAGTACTTC. This chain uses TRBV7-9 with TRBJ2-7; 10 nucleotides line up with TRBD2. V shed 0 bases, J shed 4 bases, and the junction held 6 bases outside the gene matches. Germline V gene lookup returns CDR1 SEHNR and CDR2 FQNEAQ (reference sequence). This CDR3 has 16 amino acids.

This clonotype is judged medium-sized. The V call is TRBV24-1, the J call TRBJ2-3; 7 bases map to TRBD1. Germline lookup yields CDR1 KGHDR and CDR2 SFDVKD. The CDR3 loop spans 15 amino acids. Trimming cost V 4 bases and J 3 bases; bases outside gene matches: 6. CDR3 loop: CATSDPGQRTDTQYF. The CDR3 DNA follows: TGTGCCACCAGTGACCCGGGACAGCGGACAGATACGCAGTATTTT.

Many counts were recorded for this clonotype. The rearrangement uses TRBV20-1 and TRBJ2-3; TRBD2 matches at 7 bases. This CDR3 has 15 residues. V was clipped by 3 bases and J by 5 bases; unmatched bases: 11. Germline CDR1 is DFQATT and CDR2 is SNEGSKA (reference sequence). The CDR3 DNA follows: TGCAGTGCTAGGGATTCGGGGGGTCTCGGAGATACGCAGTATTTT. Protein product: CSARDSGGLGDTQYF.

The chain employs TRBV19 and TRBJ1-5; no clear D. CDR1 is LNHDA, CDR2 SQIVND, per germline (reference sequence). V was clipped by 3 bases and J by 4 bases, with 13 bases between them. The CDR3 is made up of 15 amino acids. Here the CDR3 DNA reads TGTGCCAGTAGTATTCGGGATCTTGGAAATCAGCCCCAGCATTTT. It yields the protein CASSIRDLGNQPQHF.

There are many counts of this clonotype. The V gene is TRBV7-8, the J gene TRBJ1-1; possible D gene TRBD1, 6 bases. CDR3 length: 12 residues. V dropped 6 bases and J dropped 5 bases, with 10 bases sitting between them. Germline V lookup: CDR1 SGHVS, CDR2 FQNEAQ. CDR3 DNA: TGTGCCAGCAGGCAGCAGGGGACTGAAGCTTTCTTT. Translating gives CASRQQGTEAFF.

Relative to its sample, this clonotype is medium-sized. The rearrangement joins TRBV6-6 to TRBJ2-2, with TRBD1 matching over 7 bases. Per germline, CDR1 MNHNY and CDR2 SVGAGI (reference sequence). V shed 6 bases and J 0 bases; nucleotides not matched to a gene: 4. The CDR3 is 15 residues long. CDR3 DNA sequence: TGTGCCAGCAGAAAGGGACAGACGAACACCGGGGAGCTGTTTTTT. Translated: CASRKGQTNTGELFF.

This clonotype occurred many times. V and J are TRBV5-1 and TRBJ1-5, with TRBD1 matching over 11 bases. The J segment lost 5 bases and the V segment lost 3 bases, leaving 1 base of the junction unmatched. Germline-derived CDR1 and CDR2 are SGHRS and YFSETQ. CDR3 length: 14 residues. The CDR3 DNA follows: TGCGCCAGCAGCTGGACAGGGGGCGATCAGCCCCAGCATTTT. Translating gives CASSWTGGDQPQHF.

This clonotype appeared many times. The chain has TRBV7-2 and TRBJ2-7; TRBD2 agrees at 16 bases. The germline CDR1 and CDR2 sequences are SGHTA and FQGNSA. V shed 2 bases and J 6 bases; nucleotides not matched to a gene: 4. The CDR3 length is 16 residues. The CDR3 spells CASSLSGLAGGPEQYF. CDR3 coding DNA: TGTGCCAGCAGCTTATCGGGACTAGCGGGGGGGCCCGAGCAGTACTTC.

This clonotype was recorded many times. This sequence joins TRBV27 and TRBJ2-2, with a weak D call TRBD2 (5 bases). Germline loops: CDR1 MNHEY, CDR2 SMNVEV (reference sequence). The germline V and J ends were trimmed by 8 bases and 4 bases, with 20 bases remaining between them. There are 16 residues in the CDR3. The CDR3 DNA reads TGTGCCAGCCTAGCCTTCGGGCATCGGGGCACCGGGGAGCTGTTTTTT. Its protein product is CASLAFGHRGTGELFF.

This clonotype was recorded many times. The chain employs TRBV5-1 and TRBJ1-6; D is undetermined. The CDR3 covers 15 residues. The V end lost 0 bases, the J end lost 5 bases, and 9 bases lay between the germline ends. CDR1 SGHRS and CDR2 YFSETQ come from the germline V gene. The CDR3 loop is CASSLEGLDNSPLHF. The CDR3 nucleotides read TGCGCCAGCAGCTTGGAGGGTCTGGATAATTCACCCCTCCACTTT. Looking up the rest from reference TRBV5-1 and TRBJ1-6 gives the full variable domain: KAGVTQTPRYLIKTRGQQVTLSCSPISGHRSVSWYQQTPGQGLQFLFEYFSETQRNKGNFPGRFSGRQFSNSRSEMNVSTLELGDSALYLCASSLEGLDNSPLHFGNGTRLTVT.

This clonotype came up many times. The chain is built from TRBV15 and TRBJ1-5, with D uncertain. Trimming stripped 5 bases from V and 0 bases from J, with 5 bases between. Germline lookup yields CDR1 LNHNV and CDR2 YYDKDF (reference sequence). The length of the CDR3 is 13 residues. This chain's CDR3 is CATSFDSNQPQHF. DNA of the CDR3: TGTGCCACCAGCTTCGATAGCAATCAGCCCCAGCATTTT.